This TCR beta chain came from a study of immune evolution from preneoplasia to lung adenocarcinoma. Sequencing used immunoSEQ multiplex PCR; TCRdb keeps in-frame clones, though not all of them. The table has some 7,700 clones, 75% to 90% seen once; the top ten hold about 8%. The sequence came from a donor of 70 years or more with lung adenocarcinoma. The specimen was FFPE minimally invasive lung adenocarcinoma tissue.

The chain's CDR3 is CASSRGTTGLNQPQHF. The CDR3 DNA is TGTGCCAGCAGCAGAGGGACTACCGGCCTCAATCAGCCCCAGCATTTT. This chain joins TRBV5-6 and TRBJ1-5; perhaps TRBD1 as D (5 bases). Germline CDR1 SGHDT, CDR2 YYEEEE. The CDR3 length is 16 residues. Deletions cut 4 bases from V and 3 bases from J, with 17 bases between.